The 32 T cell receptor beta chains in this list originate from one sample, sequenced in a study of blood T cell repertoires in COVID-19. The protocol was immunoSEQ multiplex PCR, while the TCRdb copy is restricted to in-frame clones and leaves out a portion. The table records around 250,000 clones, more than 75% of them present only once. Sequencing was performed on PBMCs or T cells enriched from blood (not recorded which). The receptors stem from a woman in her forties or fifties who had recovered from COVID-19.

The rearrangement links TRBV6-5 to TRBJ2-7; TRBD1 aligns across 9 bases. The germline CDR1 and CDR2 sequences are MNHEY and SVGAGI. V dropped 1 base and J dropped 6; count of bases not matched to a gene: 7. The CDR3 has 15 residues. The CDR3 sequence: CASSYLGQGRGEQYF. As DNA, the CDR3 is TGTGCCAGCAGTTACTTGGGACAGGGAAGAGGCGAGCAGTACTTC.

This clone was detected once. The chain employs TRBV24-1 and TRBJ2-1, with D maybe TRBD2 (6 bases). V was pared by 4 bases and J by 0 bases, with 12 bases between. Per the germline V gene, CDR1 is KGHDR and CDR2 is SFDVKD. This CDR3 contains 16 residues. The CDR3 DNA sequence: TGTGCCACCAGTGACCCTAGCGTGAGCTCCTACAATGAGCAGTTCTTC. Translated: CATSDPSVSSYNEQFF.

The chain is built from TRBV7-3 and TRBJ2-7, with 10 bases matching TRBD1. Unmatched junction bases numbered 3, after V lost 3 bases and J lost 1 base. CDR3 length equals 15 residues. CDR1 and CDR2 from the germline V gene are SGHTA and FQGTGA. CDR3 sequence: CASSLGTGASYEQYF. The DNA for the CDR3 is TGTGCCAGCAGCTTGGGGACAGGGGCGTCCTACGAGCAGTACTTC.

The chain employs TRBV7-2 and TRBJ2-7; a possible D gene is TRBD1 (6 bases). There are 14 residues in the CDR3. The ends were cut back, 5 bases at V and 7 bases at J, with 18 bases in the middle. CDR1 and CDR2 from the germline V gene are SGHTA and FQGNSA. The CDR3 spells CASSPSPTGREQYF. The CDR3 nucleotides read TGTGCCAGCAGCCCCTCCCCAACAGGGAGAGAGCAGTACTTC.

The chain has TRBV18 and TRBJ1-1; a weak D match, TRBD1 (5 bases). Germline V gene data show CDR1 as KGHSH and CDR2 as LQKENI. The CDR3 has 17 residues. Trimming shortened V by 0 bases and J by 0 bases, and 14 bases separated the two germline ends. In nucleotides, the CDR3 is TGTGCCAGCTCACCACCTATGGCAGGGCTTATGAACACTGAAGCTTTCTTT. Translating it yields CASSPPMAGLMNTEAFF.

The gene calls are TRBV11-3 and TRBJ2-5; TRBD1 might be the D (6 bases). V gave up 4 bases and J gave up 3 bases, with 9 bases separating them. CDR3 length: 13 residues. The germline CDR1 and CDR2 sequences are SGHNT and YENEEA. CDR3 amino acids: CASSSRGEETQYF. CDR3 DNA sequence: TGTGCCAGCAGCTCCAGGGGAGAAGAGACCCAGTACTTC. The variable domain in full, completed from reference TRBV11-3 and TRBJ2-5, reads EAGVVQSPRYKIIEKKQPVAFWCNPISGHNTLYWYLQNLGQGPELLIRYENEEAVDDSQLPKDRFSAERLKGVDSTLKIQPAELGDSAVYLCASSSRGEETQYFGPGTRLLVL.

This clone turned up a few times. The chain couples TRBV6-5 to TRBJ1-2, with a weak D call TRBD1 (6 bases). CDR1 MNHEY and CDR2 SVGAGI come from the germline V gene. This CDR3 has 15 residues. Trimming took off 7 bases at V and 4 bases at J, with 19 bases between the two ends. Here the CDR3 DNA reads TGTGCCAGCACCCAAGGGGGTGCCTCTCCCTATGGCTACACCTTC. As protein: CASTQGGASPYGYTF.

The chain is built from TRBV30 and TRBJ2-7, with D tentatively TRBD2 (6 bases). Germline CDR1 is GTSNPN and CDR2 is SVGIG (reference sequence). The V gene lost 0 bases and the J gene lost 9 bases, with 9 bases spanning the gap. CDR3 length: 11 amino acids. CDR3 loop: CAWSVLRGQYF. The CDR3 nucleotides read TGTGCCTGGAGTGTACTGCGGGGGCAGTACTTC.

The DNA of the CDR3 is TGCGCCAGCAGCTTGGCCCTAACTAGCACAGATACGCAGTATTTT. Its protein product is CASSLALTSTDTQYF. This rearrangement joins TRBV5-1 to TRBJ2-3; unclear D gene. The CDR3 covers 15 residues. The germline V and J ends were trimmed by 0 bases and 0 bases, with 8 bases remaining between them. Germline CDR1 reads SGHRS; CDR2 reads YFSETQ.

This rearrangement joins TRBV27 to TRBJ2-2, with no clear D. V was clipped by 8 bases and J by 7 bases, with 14 bases between them. Germline V lookup: CDR1 MNHEY, CDR2 SMNVEV (reference sequence). This CDR3 has 13 residues. As DNA, the CDR3 is TGTGCCAGCTTTCTGGCGGAGCGCGGGGAGCTGTTTTTT. This encodes CASFLAERGELFF.

The chain recombines TRBV7-3 with TRBJ2-1; TRBD2 is a possible D gene (6 bases). The CDR3 runs to 13 residues. The germline gives CDR1 SGHTA, CDR2 FQGTGA. Trimming shortened V by 3 bases and J by 7 bases, and 10 bases separated the two germline ends. CDR3: CASSLAGGNEQFF. The CDR3 bases are TGTGCCAGCAGCTTGGCCGGAGGGAATGAGCAGTTCTTC.

The V and J genes are TRBV12-5 and TRBJ2-1; 7 positions match TRBD2. V gave up 6 bases and J gave up 1 base; unmatched junction bases: 9. Germline V gene lookup returns CDR1 LGHNT and CDR2 FRNRAP. The CDR3 consists of 16 residues. The CDR3 here is CASGRLSGKSYNEQFF. CDR3 nucleotides: TGTGCTAGTGGCCGTCTCAGCGGGAAGTCCTACAATGAGCAGTTCTTC.

The chain uses TRBV4-1 and TRBJ2-1, with TRBD1 matching 7 bases. The V gene end was trimmed by 0 bases and the J gene end by 3 bases; junction bases not matched to a gene: 11. The CDR3 covers 18 residues. Germline CDR1 reads MGHRA; CDR2 reads YSYEKL. CDR3 in amino acids: CASSQDAKGAADYNEQFF. The CDR3 DNA follows: TGCGCCAGCAGCCAAGATGCCAAGGGGGCGGCGGACTACAATGAGCAGTTCTTC.

V and J are TRBV5-6 and TRBJ2-7; 11 bases are a match to TRBD1. Germline CDR1 is SGHDT and CDR2 is YYEEEE. The CDR3 contains 14 residues. The V gene end was trimmed by 4 bases and the J gene end by 4 bases; junction bases not matched to a gene: 4. The CDR3 nucleotides read TGTGCCAGCAGCGAGGACAGGGGGCAATACGAGCAGTACTTC. Its protein product is CASSEDRGQYEQYF.

J is TRBJ2-1 and V is TRBV18, with 10 bases lining up with TRBD2. Trimming cost V 6 bases and J 5 bases; bases outside gene matches: 4. Germline V gives CDR1 KGHSH, CDR2 LQKENI. The CDR3 extends over 14 amino acids. The CDR3 DNA follows: TGTGCCAGCTCCCACGGGACTAGCGACAATGAGCAGTTCTTC. Encoded protein: CASSHGTSDNEQFF.

The chain combines TRBV7-6 with TRBJ1-1; 8 positions agree with TRBD1. V shed 5 bases, J shed 3 bases, and the junction held 17 bases outside the gene matches. CDR1 and CDR2 from the germline V gene are SGHVS and FNYEAQ. The CDR3 length is 18 residues. CDR3 sequence reads: CASSPSRTGNSKDTEAFF. The CDR3 DNA sequence: TGTGCCAGCAGCCCCAGCAGGACAGGGAACTCAAAGGACACTGAAGCTTTCTTT.

This chain uses TRBV12-3 or TRBV12-4 with TRBJ1-1; D remains unclear. The CDR3 length is 13 residues. V was shortened by 3 bases and J by 1 base, with 6 bases between the two germline ends. CDR3 nucleotide sequence: TGTGCCAGCAGTTTCGGTGGGAACACTGAAGCTTTCTTT. Protein: CASSFGGNTEAFF.

A few counts support this clone. V and J are TRBV19 and TRBJ2-5, with 14 positions matching TRBD2. The germline V gene encodes CDR1 LNHDA and CDR2 SQIVND (reference sequence). Unmatched junction bases numbered 10, after V lost 4 bases and J lost 0 bases. CDR3 length: 19 amino acids. The CDR3: CASSSRTSGGSWYQETQYF. The CDR3 DNA sequence: TGTGCCAGTAGTAGTCGGACTAGCGGGGGGTCTTGGTACCAAGAGACCCAGTACTTC. Full variable domain (remainder filled in from reference TRBV19 and TRBJ2-5): DGGITQSPKYLFRKEGQNVTLSCEQNLNHDAMYWYRQDPGQGLRLIYYSQIVNDFQKGDIAEGYSVSREKKESFPLTVTSAQKNPTAFYLCASSSRTSGGSWYQETQYFGPGTRLLVL.

The chain employs TRBV7-2 and TRBJ1-5, with no clear D. Germline V lookup: CDR1 SGHTA, CDR2 FQGNSA. The CDR3 contains 13 residues. With 4 bases removed from V and 4 bases from J, the gap between germline ends came to 8 bases. CDR3 nucleotide sequence: TGTGCCAGCAGCTCACAGTGGAATCAGCCCCAGCATTTT. As protein: CASSSQWNQPQHF.

This chain connects TRBV15 to TRBJ2-1; D unresolved. Germline V lookup: CDR1 LNHNV, CDR2 YYDKDF (reference sequence). There are 12 residues in the CDR3. Trimming removed 3 bases from V and 9 bases from J, with 9 bases in between. This CDR3 is CATSRAVAEQFF. The CDR3 coding sequence is TGTGCCACCAGCAGGGCAGTGGCTGAGCAGTTCTTC.

This rearrangement joins TRBV30 to TRBJ2-2, with D hard to call. Germline CDR1 is GTSNPN and CDR2 is SVGIG (reference sequence). Deletions cut 0 bases from V and 1 base from J, with 6 bases between. The CDR3 is 14 residues long. CDR3 nucleotide sequence: TGTGCCTGGAGTGTACTACGGAACACCGGGGAGCTGTTTTTT. This translates into CAWSVLRNTGELFF.

The chain is built from TRBV6-5 and TRBJ1-1; unclear D gene. CDR3 length: 12 amino acids. Germline CDR1 and CDR2: MNHEY and SVGAGI. The CDR3 loop reads CATLAVSTEAFF. CDR3 nucleotides: TGTGCGACATTAGCGGTTTCCACTGAAGCTTTCTTT.

The V gene is TRBV28, the J gene TRBJ2-4; D gene unclear. Germline-derived CDR1 and CDR2 are MDHEN and SYDVKM. V was shortened by 5 bases and J by 2 bases, with 10 bases between the two germline ends. The CDR3 runs to 14 residues. In DNA, the CDR3 is TGTGCCAGCAGTCTCCAGGCGTCCAAAAACATTCAGTACTTC. Its protein is CASSLQASKNIQYF.

This chain links TRBV19 with TRBJ1-1, with 10 bases fitting TRBD1. Per the germline V gene, CDR1 is LNHDA and CDR2 is SQIVND (reference sequence). Losses at the gene ends were 7 bases for V and 4 bases for J; bases not matched to a gene: 3. CDR3 length: 13 residues. CDR3 nucleotides: TGTGCCAGTATGCGGACAGGGGGCACTGAAGCTTTCTTT. Amino acid sequence: CASMRTGGTEAFF. The variable domain in full, completed from reference TRBV19 and TRBJ1-1, reads DGGITQSPKYLFRKEGQNVTLSCEQNLNHDAMYWYRQDPGQGLRLIYYSQIVNDFQKGDIAEGYSVSREKKESFPLTVTSAQKNPTAFYLCASMRTGGTEAFFGQGTRLTVV.

This clone was recorded only once. This chain links TRBV11-2 with TRBJ1-5; D is uncertain. The CDR3 consists of 14 residues. Germline CDR1 reads SGHAT; CDR2 reads FQNNGV. V lost 1 base and J 5 bases, leaving 9 bases between the germline ends. The CDR3 region has the DNA TGTGCCAGCAGCTTAGTCGGCGGTGATCAGCCCCAGCATTTT. Translation: CASSLVGGDQPQHF.

V gene TRBV11-3 combines with J gene TRBJ1-2; 7 bases are a match to TRBD1. There are 14 residues in the CDR3. The germline CDR1 and CDR2 sequences are SGHNT and YENEEA. Trimming cost V 5 bases and J 4 bases; bases outside gene matches: 7. This chain's CDR3 is CASSPTGKGYGYTF. For the CDR3, the DNA is TGTGCCAGCAGCCCGACAGGGAAAGGCTATGGCTACACCTTC.

The rearrangement uses TRBV4-1 and TRBJ1-2, with 7 positions matching TRBD1. The CDR3 loop spans 13 amino acids. The ends lost 6 bases at V and 4 bases at J; junction bases unmatched: 5. Per the germline V gene, CDR1 is MGHRA and CDR2 is YSYEKL. CDR3 sequence reads: CASRQTGVYGYTF. The CDR3 DNA reads as TGCGCCAGCAGACAAACAGGGGTCTATGGCTACACCTTC.

The genes are TRBV29-1 and TRBJ2-3, with 7 bases identical to TRBD1. Germline V gene sequence: CDR1 SQVTM, CDR2 ANQGSEA. Unmatched junction bases numbered 5, after V lost 4 bases and J lost 1 base. The CDR3 consists of 14 residues. The chain's CDR3 is CSVVDRVGTDTQYF. In DNA form, the CDR3 reads TGCAGCGTTGTAGACAGGGTGGGCACAGATACGCAGTATTTT.

Only one count was recorded for this clone. The gene calls are TRBV11-1 and TRBJ2-1, with a weak D call TRBD2 (7 bases). CDR3 length equals 16 residues. Trimming removed 4 bases at V and 8 bases at J, with 21 bases between. The germline gives CDR1 SGHAT, CDR2 FQDESV (reference sequence). CDR3 coding DNA: TGTGCCAGCAGCTCAAGGGGGAGCGGGATTGGCGATGAGCAGTTCTTC. Translation gives CASSSRGSGIGDEQFF. The whole variable domain, filled in from reference TRBV11-1 and TRBJ2-1, reads EAEVAQSPRYKITEKSQAVAFWCDPISGHATLYWYRQILGQGPELLVQFQDESVVDDSQLPKDRFSAERLKGVDSTLKIQPAELGDSAMYLCASSSRGSGIGDEQFFGPGTRLTVL.

As regards this clone: The identical CDR3 is also encoded by other nucleotide sequences in the sample. The chain recombines TRBV30 with TRBJ1-1, with D unresolved. Trimming took off 0 bases at V and 6 bases at J, with 5 bases between the two ends. The CDR3 runs to 11 residues. Germline V gene sequence: CDR1 GTSNPN, CDR2 SVGIG (reference sequence). DNA of the CDR3: TGTGCCTGGAGTGTACTTTCTGAAGCTTTCTTT. It specifies CAWSVLSEAFF.

In this sample, this clone turned up a few times. The genes are TRBV6-5 and TRBJ1-6; 9 bases fit TRBD1. Germline V gene lookup returns CDR1 MNHEY and CDR2 SVGAGI. J gave up 13 bases and V 6 bases, and 4 bases lay outside the gene matches. This CDR3 comprises 12 residues. The CDR3 sequence is CASRTGQGPLHF. CDR3 nucleotide sequence: TGTGCCAGCAGGACCGGACAGGGGCCCCTCCACTTT.

V is TRBV7-8 and J is TRBJ2-7; 8 bases line up with TRBD1. V lost 5 bases, J lost 5 bases, and 11 bases stayed unmatched. The CDR3 consists of 15 residues. The germline gives CDR1 SGHVS, CDR2 FQNEAQ. Written as DNA, the CDR3 is TGTGCCAGCAGCGAAAACAGGGGGAGGTCAGACGAGCAGTACTTC. Protein: CASSENRGRSDEQYF.